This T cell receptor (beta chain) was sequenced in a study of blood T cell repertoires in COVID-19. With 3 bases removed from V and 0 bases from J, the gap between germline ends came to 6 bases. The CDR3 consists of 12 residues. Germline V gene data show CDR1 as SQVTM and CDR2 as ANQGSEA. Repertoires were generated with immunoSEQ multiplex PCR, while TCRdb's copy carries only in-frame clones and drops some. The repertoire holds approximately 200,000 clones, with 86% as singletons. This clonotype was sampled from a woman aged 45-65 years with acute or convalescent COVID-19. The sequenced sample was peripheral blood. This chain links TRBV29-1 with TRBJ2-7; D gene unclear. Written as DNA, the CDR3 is TGCAGCGTTGAGTACAGCTCCTACGAGCAGTACTTC. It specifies CSVEYSSYEQYF.